Listed below are T cell receptor beta chains from one sample, sequenced in a study of blood T cell repertoires in COVID-19. Method: immunoSEQ multiplex PCR; TCRdb's copy keeps in-frame clones and lacks some. The sample shows 150,000 to 200,000 clones, approximately 86% of them seen only once. The specimen sequenced was peripheral blood. The source is an elderly woman in a cohort sampled during active or convalescent COVID-19. The CDR3 runs from the conserved cysteine through the conserved F or W. A D gene is named only where the DNA matches it firmly. Where a row states a size, it is once, few, many or the class of an expanded clone; other rows omit it.

clone size: .
V gene: TRBV9
D gene: .
J gene: TRBJ2-2
CDR3 DNA: TGTGCCAGCTCAGTAGGGGTTTCGGGCGGGGAGCTGTTTTTT
CDR3 protein: CASSVGVSGGELFF

clone size: .
V gene: TRBV11-2
D gene: .
J gene: TRBJ1-2
CDR3 DNA: TGTGCCAGCAGCTTATTGGGGGCCGACTATGGCTACACCTTC
CDR3 protein: CASSLLGADYGYTF

clone size: .
V gene: TRBV30
D gene: .
J gene: TRBJ2-4
CDR3 DNA: TGTGCCTGGAGCCAGGGGCGCACCAAAAACATTCAGTACTTC
CDR3 protein: CAWSQGRTKNIQYF

clone size: once
V gene: TRBV10-3
D gene: .
J gene: TRBJ1-1
CDR3 DNA: TGTGCCATCAGGAAGACAGCCAACACTGAAGCTTTCTTT
CDR3 protein: CAIRKTANTEAFF

clone size: .
V gene: TRBV29-1
D gene: TRBD1
J gene: TRBJ1-2
CDR3 DNA: TGCAGCGTTCCTCAGTCGGGACAGCCCAACTATGGCTACACCTTC
CDR3 protein: CSVPQSGQPNYGYTF

clone size: .
V gene: TRBV28
D gene: .
J gene: TRBJ1-4
CDR3 DNA: TGTGCCAGCAGTGGAAACAGGTACCGGGAAAAACTGTTTTTT
CDR3 protein: CASSGNRYREKLFF

clone size: .
V gene: TRBV30
D gene: .
J gene: TRBJ1-5
CDR3 DNA: TGTGCCTGGAGTGCTCAGGGCTACTCGGCCCAGCATTTT
CDR3 protein: CAWSAQGYSAQHF

clone size: .
V gene: TRBV18
D gene: TRBD2
J gene: TRBJ2-7
CDR3 DNA: TGTGCCAGCTCATCCTCTCGGGGGGACGAGCAGTACTTC
CDR3 protein: CASSSSRGDEQYF

clone size: .
V gene: TRBV3-1/TRBV3-2
D gene: .
J gene: TRBJ2-1
CDR3 DNA: TGTGCCAGCACAAGCGGAGGGCGGTATGAGCAGTTCTTC
CDR3 protein: CASTSGGRYEQFF

clone size: .
V gene: TRBV14
D gene: TRBD2
J gene: TRBJ2-5
CDR3 DNA: TGTGCCAGCAGCCAAGGGGGACTAGAAAAGACCCAGTACTTC
CDR3 protein: CASSQGGLEKTQYF

clone size: .
V gene: TRBV27
D gene: TRBD2
J gene: TRBJ2-1
CDR3 DNA: TGTGCCAGCAGTTTCCGGCTAGCGGGGGTTCCCCCCCTCAATGAGCAGTTCTTC
CDR3 protein: CASSFRLAGVPPLNEQFF

clone size: .
V gene: TRBV6-5
D gene: .
J gene: TRBJ2-6
CDR3 DNA: TGTGCCAGCAGCCACGTACAGGCTGGGGCCAACGTCCTGACTTTC
CDR3 protein: CASSHVQAGANVLTF

clone size: .
V gene: TRBV27
D gene: .
J gene: TRBJ1-3
CDR3 DNA: TGTGCCAGCAGTTTACGCTCTGGAAACACCATATATTTT
CDR3 protein: CASSLRSGNTIYF

clone size: .
V gene: TRBV6-2/TRBV6-3
D gene: .
J gene: TRBJ1-4
CDR3 DNA: TGTGCCAGCAGTTATCTCCGGGGTACAACTAATGAAAAACTGTTTTTT
CDR3 protein: CASSYLRGTTNEKLFF

clone size: .
V gene: TRBV2
D gene: .
J gene: TRBJ2-3
CDR3 DNA: TGTGCCAGCAGTGCGACATCTAGCACAGATACGCAGTATTTT
CDR3 protein: CASSATSSTDTQYF

clone size: .
V gene: TRBV7-2
D gene: .
J gene: TRBJ1-6
CDR3 DNA: TGTGCCAGCAGCTTCAGACAGTTGTTGGCGGATTCACCCCTCCACTTT
CDR3 protein: CASSFRQLLADSPLHF